The present TCR beta chain was sequenced within a study of breast tumors, draining lymph nodes, adjacent tissues. Notes on the study in general: Tumor and nontumor repertoires were significantly more similar in luminal-like than in basal-like breast cancer.

Notes on this clonotype: Antigen: not known.

The CDR3 totals 14 residues. The ends were cut back, 6 bases at V and 0 bases at J, with 12 bases in the middle. TCRdb used MiXCR to reprocess the multiplex PCR reads, holding one entry per CDR3 protein. The table lists over 250,000 distinct CDR3 sequences, 30% of them singletons. Axillary draining lymph nodes of breast cancer patients supplied the node samples. The source of this sequence is a female donor with breast cancer. Some clones in this sample may be carry-over from other donors' samples. What was sequenced was axillary lymph node tissue. J is TRBJ2-7 and V is TRBV12-3 or TRBV12-4, with D unresolved. Here the CDR3 reads CASRGFPGSYEQYF. The CDR3 DNA reads as TGTGCCAGCAGGGGGTTCCCCGGCTCCTACGAGCAGTACTTC.